This TCR beta chain was profiled in a study of shared clonotypes between healthy human individuals. A single count supports this clone. The antigen is undetermined. CDR1 is SEHNR and CDR2 is FQNEAQ in the germline V gene (reference sequence). Deletions cut 4 bases from V and 2 bases from J, with 18 bases between. The length of the CDR3 is 17 residues. General study points: A few donors had around 5% of their naive CD4 clonotypes in common. Deeper or shallower sequencing was expected to change how clonotypes are shared among donors. Relative to clonotypes present in all four donors, those not shared had lower generation probabilities.

It was across several immunoSEQ plates that each subset's genomic DNA was evenly split. Repertoires were generated with immunoSEQ multiplex PCR, while TCRdb's copy carries only in-frame clones and drops some. The sample records 2,500,000 or so clones, approximately 93% being singletons. This TCR derives from a man younger than 30 in good health. Some clones in this sample may be carry-over from other donors' samples. The specimen sequenced was naive CD4+ T cells from PBMCs. This sample's subset: CD45RA+ positively selected. The rearrangement uses TRBV7-9 and TRBJ1-3; no firm D call. The CDR3 spells CASSWGGSAYTGNTIYF. The CDR3 nucleotides are TGTGCCAGCAGCTGGGGAGGGTCTGCCTACACTGGAAACACCATATATTTT.